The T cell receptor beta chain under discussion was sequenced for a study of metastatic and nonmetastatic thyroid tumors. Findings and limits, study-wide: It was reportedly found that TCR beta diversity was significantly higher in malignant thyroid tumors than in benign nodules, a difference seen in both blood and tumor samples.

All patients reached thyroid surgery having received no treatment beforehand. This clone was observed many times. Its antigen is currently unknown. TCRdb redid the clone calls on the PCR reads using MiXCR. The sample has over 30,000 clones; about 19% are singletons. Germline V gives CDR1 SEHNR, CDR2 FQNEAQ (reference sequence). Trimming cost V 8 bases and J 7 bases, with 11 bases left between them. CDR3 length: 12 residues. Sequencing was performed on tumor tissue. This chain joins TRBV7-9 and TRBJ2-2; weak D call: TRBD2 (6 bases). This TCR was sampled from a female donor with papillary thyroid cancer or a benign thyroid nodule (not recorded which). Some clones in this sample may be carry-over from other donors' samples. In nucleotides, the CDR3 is TGTGCCAGCTCCTGGGAGGTCGGGGAGCTGTTTTTT. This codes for CASSWEVGELFF.